The 27 T cell receptor beta chains below all came from one sample that was sequenced in a study of CD8 T cells in Susac syndrome. Reverse transcription of 0.5 to 1 ug RNA was carried out with random hexamers. TCRdb itself ran the immunoSEQ multiplex PCR reads through MiXCR, one entry per CDR3 protein. In the table there are 190,000 or so distinct CDR3 sequences, over 90% of which are singletons. Sequencing was performed on CD4+ T cells from PBMCs. The receptors were sampled from a human donor with multiple sclerosis.

The V gene is TRBV27, the J gene TRBJ1-2; D is undetermined. Germline V gene sequence: CDR1 MNHEY, CDR2 SMNVEV (reference sequence). V lost 0 bases and J lost 2, with 10 bases in between. The CDR3 is 15 residues long. Here the CDR3 DNA reads TGTGCCAGCAGTTTATCCGGGGTCGAAAACTATGGCTACACCTTC. It codes for CASSLSGVENYGYTF.

The CDR3 here is CASSSLAGGYEQYF. The CDR3 region has the DNA TGTGCCAGCAGTTCTCTAGCGGGGGGATACGAGCAGTACTTC. The rearrangement links TRBV6-6 to TRBJ2-7; 11 bases map to TRBD2. The CDR3 is made up of 14 amino acids. V lost 4 bases to trimming and J lost 4 bases; unmatched junction nucleotides: 3. In germline, CDR1 is MNHNY, CDR2 SVGAGI (reference sequence).

The genes are TRBV3-1 and TRBJ2-3, with TRBD2 matching over 9 bases. The CDR3 extends over 15 amino acids. With V trimmed by 4 bases and J by 3 bases, 5 bases remained unmatched. Germline V gene data show CDR1 as LGHDT and CDR2 as YNNKEL (reference sequence). In DNA, the CDR3 is TGTGCCAGCAGCCCTAGCGGGGCCGGTACAGATACGCAGTATTTT. Translation: CASSPSGAGTDTQYF.

This clonotype has only one observation. The chain recombines TRBV19 with TRBJ2-6; possible D gene TRBD2, 6 bases. Germline V lookup: CDR1 LNHDA, CDR2 SQIVND (reference sequence). This CDR3 has 15 residues. Deletions cut 6 bases from V and 0 bases from J, with 9 bases between. The CDR3 reads CASRAGSSGANVLTF. The CDR3 DNA is TGTGCCAGTAGAGCGGGTAGCTCTGGGGCCAACGTCCTGACTTTC.

In this sample, this clonotype turned up once. V and J are TRBV3-1 and TRBJ1-6, with unresolved D. Per germline, CDR1 LGHDT and CDR2 YNNKEL (reference sequence). This CDR3 has 15 residues. The V gene lost 4 bases and the J gene lost 4 bases, with 11 bases spanning the gap. This chain's CDR3 is CASSPEFGYNSPLHF. The CDR3 DNA is TGTGCCAGCAGCCCGGAGTTTGGGTATAATTCACCCCTCCACTTT.

The rearrangement links TRBV5-6 to TRBJ2-7; 7 bases line up with TRBD2. Germline CDR1 SGHDT, CDR2 YYEEEE. Trimming removed 1 base from V and 8 bases from J; junction bases left unmatched: 12. CDR3 size: 15 residues. The CDR3 reads CASSLRASGGWKQYF. The CDR3 DNA is TGTGCCAGCAGCTTGCGAGCCTCCGGGGGGTGGAAGCAGTACTTC.

This chain links TRBV25-1 with TRBJ1-2, with D uncertain. The CDR3 contains 14 residues. Germline lookup yields CDR1 MGHDK and CDR2 SYGVNS. Trimming took 3 bases from V and 4 from J, leaving 12 bases between them. CDR3: CASSEQDGPYGYTF. CDR3 bases: TGTGCCAGCAGTGAGCAGGACGGACCCTATGGCTACACCTTC.

The chain couples TRBV5-6 to TRBJ1-4; TRBD1 is a possible D gene (6 bases). Germline values: CDR1 SGHDT, CDR2 YYEEEE. Trimming cost V 0 bases and J 5 bases, with 11 bases left between them. The CDR3 totals 15 residues. The CDR3 loop reads CASSLEVQGNEKLFF. Here the CDR3 DNA reads TGTGCCAGCAGCTTGGAAGTGCAGGGGAATGAAAAACTGTTTTTT. Drawing the rest from reference TRBV5-6 and TRBJ1-4, the complete variable domain is DAGVTQSPTHLIKTRGQQVTLRCSPKSGHDTVSWYQQALGQGPQFIFQYYEEEERQRGNFPDRFSGHQFPNYSSELNVNALLLGDSALYLCASSLEVQGNEKLFFGSGTQLSVL.

The rearrangement joins TRBV20-1 to TRBJ1-6, with TRBD1 matching 9 bases. Trimming cost V 7 bases and J 6 bases; bases outside gene matches: 4. In germline, CDR1 is DFQATT, CDR2 SNEGSKA (reference sequence). The CDR3 runs 13 residues. CDR3 amino acids: CSGGTGPNSPLHF. The CDR3 bases are TGCAGTGGCGGGACAGGGCCTAATTCACCCCTCCACTTT.

Comment on this clonotype: A read error may account for a junction end that differs from germline. The chain combines TRBV30 with TRBJ2-7, with TRBD2 matching 10 bases. Germline V CDR1 and CDR2: GTSNPN, SVGIG (reference sequence). There are 16 residues in the CDR3. CDR3 region: CAWSVGLSGRSYGQYF. The CDR3, as DNA: TGTGCCTGGAGTGTGGGGCTTAGCGGGAGGTCCTACGGGCAGTACTTC.

V is TRBV29-1 and J is TRBJ2-5; 9 nucleotides match TRBD2. The trim removed 7 bases at V and 3 bases at J, leaving 9 bases unmatched. The CDR3 consists of 14 residues. Germline V gene data show CDR1 as SQVTM and CDR2 as ANQGSEA. CDR3 amino acids: CSAQRGAVEETQYF. CDR3 nucleotide sequence: TGCAGCGCCCAGCGGGGGGCCGTAGAAGAGACCCAGTACTTC.

This chain links TRBV7-9 with TRBJ2-4; D possibly uses TRBD1 or TRBD2 (6 bases each). Germline values: CDR1 SEHNR, CDR2 FQNEAQ (reference sequence). The CDR3 has 15 amino acids. Deletions cut 1 base from V and 7 bases from J, with 14 bases between. CDR3 in DNA: TGTGCCAGCAGCTTAGTTGGGGGGCCGGAGAACATTCAGTACTTC. This codes for CASSLVGGPENIQYF. Looking up the rest from reference TRBV7-9 and TRBJ2-4 gives the full variable domain: DTGVSQNPRHKITKRGQNVTFRCDPISEHNRLYWYRQTLGQGPEFLTYFQNEAQLEKSRLLSDRFSAERPKGSFSTLEIQRTEQGDSAMYLCASSLVGGPENIQYFGAGTRLSVL.

This clonotype was found once. This chain connects TRBV12-3 or TRBV12-4 to TRBJ1-1; D is unresolved. V shed 10 bases and J shed 1 base, with 16 bases lying between them. This CDR3 has 14 residues. CDR3 region: CATRRGSGNTEAFF. The CDR3 DNA is TGTGCCACTCGGCGGGGATCGGGGAACACTGAAGCTTTCTTT.

The V gene is TRBV2, the J gene TRBJ2-3, with 7 bases identical to TRBD1. Germline V gene data show CDR1 as SNHLY and CDR2 as FYNNEI. The CDR3 is made up of 13 amino acids. The V gene end was trimmed by 3 bases and the J gene end by 5 bases; junction bases not matched to a gene: 2. In DNA, the CDR3 is TGTGCCAGCAGTGAGGGACAGCAAGATACGCAGTATTTT. Its protein product is CASSEGQQDTQYF.

V usage is TRBV5-6 and J usage is TRBJ1-3, with a possible D match to TRBD1 (5 bases). Trimming took 3 bases from V and 3 from J, leaving 13 bases between them. The germline gives CDR1 SGHDT, CDR2 YYEEEE. The CDR3 runs 15 residues. The CDR3 bases are TGTGCCAGCAGCTGGCCCCGGGACGGTGGAAACACCATATATTTT. Encoded protein: CASSWPRDGGNTIYF. The complete variable domain, with remaining parts taken from reference TRBV5-6 and TRBJ1-3, reads DAGVTQSPTHLIKTRGQQVTLRCSPKSGHDTVSWYQQALGQGPQFIFQYYEEEERQRGNFPDRFSGHQFPNYSSELNVNALLLGDSALYLCASSWPRDGGNTIYFGEGSWLTVV.

The chain joins TRBV15 to TRBJ2-3; D is unclear. CDR1 is LNHNV and CDR2 is YYDKDF in the germline V gene (reference sequence). The length of the CDR3 is 14 residues. Deletions cut 1 base from V and 4 bases from J, with 9 bases between. The CDR3 spells CATSRAQAPDTQYF. The CDR3 bases are TGTGCCACCAGCAGAGCCCAGGCCCCAGATACGCAGTATTTT.

The chain has TRBV24-1 and TRBJ1-5; maybe TRBD1 (5 bases). V dropped 4 bases and J dropped 7 bases, with 19 bases sitting between them. Looked up from germline, CDR1 is KGHDR and CDR2 is SFDVKD. The CDR3 loop spans 16 amino acids. The CDR3 sequence: CATSDPRAGSRQPQHF. The CDR3 bases are TGTGCCACCAGTGACCCCCGGGCAGGGTCCAGGCAGCCCCAGCATTTT.

The rearrangement uses TRBV12-3 or TRBV12-4 and TRBJ2-5, with D perhaps assigned TRBD1 or TRBD2 (5 bases each). Trimming removed 6 bases from V and 5 bases from J, with 22 bases in between. The CDR3 has 16 amino acids. CDR3 protein: CASRPRDAKREETQYF. The CDR3 DNA is TGTGCCAGCAGGCCCCGGGACGCAAAAAGAGAGGAGACCCAGTACTTC.

The chain carries TRBV20-1 and TRBJ2-1; D tentatively fits TRBD1 or TRBD2 (5 bases each). Per germline, CDR1 DFQATT and CDR2 SNEGSKA (reference sequence). The germline V and J ends were trimmed by 1 base and 1 base, with 14 bases remaining between them. The CDR3 runs to 16 residues. The CDR3 is CSARVWGSGSYNEQFF. The CDR3 nucleotides are TGCAGTGCTAGAGTATGGGGGAGTGGGTCCTACAATGAGCAGTTCTTC.

The chain combines TRBV20-1 with TRBJ2-7; D unresolved. CDR1 DFQATT and CDR2 SNEGSKA come from the germline V gene (reference sequence). Trimming removed 6 bases at V and 1 base at J, with 10 bases between. The CDR3 is 12 amino acids. The CDR3 spells CSAPRSSYEQYF. The DNA for the CDR3 is TGCAGTGCCCCTCGAAGTTCCTACGAGCAGTACTTC.

The gene calls are TRBV30 and TRBJ2-5, with TRBD2 as a possible D gene (5 bases). CDR1 is GTSNPN, CDR2 SVGIG, per germline (reference sequence). V was clipped by 4 bases and J by 6 bases, with 9 bases between them. CDR3 length: 11 residues. CDR3 loop: CAWTVGKTQYF. CDR3 nucleotides: TGTGCCTGGACGGTCGGGAAGACCCAGTACTTC.

The chain combines TRBV15 with TRBJ2-5; TRBD1 matches at 7 bases. Per the germline V gene, CDR1 is LNHNV and CDR2 is YYDKDF (reference sequence). J lost 5 bases, V lost 4 bases, and 10 bases had no gene match. The CDR3 contains 15 residues. In DNA form, the CDR3 reads TGTGCCACCAGCAACGGACAGGACAATAGGGAGACCCAGTACTTC. Its translation: CATSNGQDNRETQYF.

The CDR3 is CASSQLASGRATSEQFF. As DNA, the CDR3 is TGTGCCAGCAGCCAACTCGCTAGCGGGAGGGCCACGAGTGAGCAGTTCTTC. The chain couples TRBV3-1 to TRBJ2-1; 12 nucleotides agree with TRBD2. Germline values: CDR1 LGHDT, CDR2 YNNKEL (reference sequence). Losses at the gene ends were 2 bases for V and 9 bases for J; bases not matched to a gene: 11. There are 17 residues in the CDR3.

V and J are TRBV25-1 and TRBJ1-1, with D maybe TRBD1 (5 bases). Trimming took off 7 bases at V and 4 bases at J, with 13 bases between the two ends. The CDR3 loop spans 13 amino acids. Germline loops: CDR1 MGHDK, CDR2 SYGVNS. For the CDR3, the DNA is TGTGCCAGCACGTCCGCCGGGGGCACTGAAGCTTTCTTT. Protein sequence: CASTSAGGTEAFF.

V is TRBV9 and J is TRBJ2-5; 9 bases line up with TRBD1. Germline assignment: CDR1 SGDLS and CDR2 YYNGEE. There are 16 residues in the CDR3. V trimming: 2 bases; J trimming: 4 bases; junction bases outside the gene matches: 9. The CDR3 loop is CASSVGGQGSGETQYF. The CDR3 DNA is TGTGCCAGCAGCGTTGGGGGACAGGGCAGTGGAGAGACCCAGTACTTC.

This sequence joins TRBV9 and TRBJ2-3; D perhaps matches TRBD1 (5 bases). The better agreement between TRBJ1-5 and the DNA end casts doubt on the J call. The CDR3 is made up of 13 amino acids. Per the germline V gene, CDR1 is SGDLS and CDR2 is YYNGEE. CDR3 sequence (DNA): TGTGCCAGCAGGGGGGAATACACAGATACGCAGCATTTT. Its protein is CASRGEYTDTQHF.

The rearrangement uses TRBV19 and TRBJ2-7; D call uncertain. CDR3 length equals 11 residues. Trimming removed 8 bases at V and 2 bases at J, with 7 bases between. Germline CDR1 is LNHDA and CDR2 is SQIVND (reference sequence). CDR3 region: CASCAAYEQYF. Here the CDR3 DNA reads TGTGCCAGTTGTGCGGCCTACGAGCAGTACTTC.